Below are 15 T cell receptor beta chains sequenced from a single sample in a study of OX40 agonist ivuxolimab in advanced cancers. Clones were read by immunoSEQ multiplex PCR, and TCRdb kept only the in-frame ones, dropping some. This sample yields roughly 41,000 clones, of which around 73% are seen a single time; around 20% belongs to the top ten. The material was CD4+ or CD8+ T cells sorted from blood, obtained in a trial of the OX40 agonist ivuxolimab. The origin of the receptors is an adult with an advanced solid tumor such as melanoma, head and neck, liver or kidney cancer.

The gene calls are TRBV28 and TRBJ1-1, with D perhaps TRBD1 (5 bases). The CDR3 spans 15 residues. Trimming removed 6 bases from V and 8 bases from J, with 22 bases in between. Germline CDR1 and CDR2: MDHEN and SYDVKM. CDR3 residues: CASRTGGSDDSEAFF. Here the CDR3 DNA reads TGTGCCAGCAGGACTGGGGGTTCCGACGATTCCGAAGCTTTCTTT. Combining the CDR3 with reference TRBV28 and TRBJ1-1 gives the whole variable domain DVKVTQSSRYLVKRTGEKVFLECVQDMDHENMFWYRQDPGLGLRLIYFSYDVKMKEKGDIPEGYSVSREKKERFSLILESASTNQTSMYLCASRTGGSDDSEAFFGQGTRLTVV.

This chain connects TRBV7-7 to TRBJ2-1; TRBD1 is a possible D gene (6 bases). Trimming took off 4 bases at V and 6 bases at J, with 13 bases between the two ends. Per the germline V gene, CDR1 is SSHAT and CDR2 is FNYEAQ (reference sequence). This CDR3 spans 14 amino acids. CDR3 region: CASSSTGYLNEQFF. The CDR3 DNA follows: TGTGCCAGCAGCTCCACAGGGTACCTCAATGAGCAGTTCTTC. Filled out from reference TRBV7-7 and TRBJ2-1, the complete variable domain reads GAGVSQSPRYKVTKRGQDVTLRCDPISSHATLYWYQQALGQGPEFLTYFNYEAQPDKSGLPSDRFSAERPEGSISTLTIQRTEQRDSAMYRCASSSTGYLNEQFFGPGTRLTVL.

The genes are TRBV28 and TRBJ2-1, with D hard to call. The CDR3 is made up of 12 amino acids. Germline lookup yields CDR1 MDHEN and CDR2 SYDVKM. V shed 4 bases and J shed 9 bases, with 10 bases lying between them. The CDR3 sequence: CASSSSLFEQFF. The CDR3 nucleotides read TGTGCCAGCAGTTCGAGTCTTTTTGAGCAGTTCTTC.

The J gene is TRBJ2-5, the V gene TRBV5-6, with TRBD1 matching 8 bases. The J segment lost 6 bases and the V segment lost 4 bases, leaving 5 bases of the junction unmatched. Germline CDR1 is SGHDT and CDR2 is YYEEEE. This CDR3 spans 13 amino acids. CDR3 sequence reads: CASSRGQGKTQYF. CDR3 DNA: TGTGCCAGCAGCCGCGGACAGGGCAAGACCCAGTACTTC.

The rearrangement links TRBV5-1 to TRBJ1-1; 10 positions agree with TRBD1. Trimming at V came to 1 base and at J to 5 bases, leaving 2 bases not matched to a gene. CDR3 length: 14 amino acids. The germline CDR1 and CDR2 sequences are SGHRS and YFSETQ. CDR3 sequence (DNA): TGCGCCAGCAGCTTGTGGGACAGGGGAACTGAAGCTTTCTTT. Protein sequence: CASSLWDRGTEAFF.

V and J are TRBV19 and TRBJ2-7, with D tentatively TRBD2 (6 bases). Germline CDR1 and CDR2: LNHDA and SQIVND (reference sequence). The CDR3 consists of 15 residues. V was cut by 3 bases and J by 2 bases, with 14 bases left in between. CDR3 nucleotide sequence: TGTGCCAGTAGTATTAGCCGGGGGTACGCCTACGAGCAGTACTTC. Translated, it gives CASSISRGYAYEQYF.

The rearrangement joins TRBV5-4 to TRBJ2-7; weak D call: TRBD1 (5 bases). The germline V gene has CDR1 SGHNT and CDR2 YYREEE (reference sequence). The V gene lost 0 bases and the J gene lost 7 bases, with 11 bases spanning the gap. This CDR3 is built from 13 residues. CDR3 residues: CASSLGTGQEQYF. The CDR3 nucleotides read TGTGCCAGCAGCTTGGGAACAGGACAAGAGCAGTACTTC.

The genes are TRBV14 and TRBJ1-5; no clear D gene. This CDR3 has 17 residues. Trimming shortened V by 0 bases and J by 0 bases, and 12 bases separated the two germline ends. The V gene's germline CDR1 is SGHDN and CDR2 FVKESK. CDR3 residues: CASSQEKHHDSNQPQHF. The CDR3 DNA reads TGTGCCAGCAGCCAAGAGAAACACCACGATAGCAATCAGCCCCAGCATTTT.

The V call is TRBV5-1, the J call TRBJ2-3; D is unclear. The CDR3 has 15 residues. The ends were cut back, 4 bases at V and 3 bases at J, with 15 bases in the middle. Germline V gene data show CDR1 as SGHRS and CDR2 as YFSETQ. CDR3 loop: CASSLGRRQTDTQYF. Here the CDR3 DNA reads TGCGCCAGCAGCCTAGGCCGGCGGCAGACAGATACGCAGTATTTT.

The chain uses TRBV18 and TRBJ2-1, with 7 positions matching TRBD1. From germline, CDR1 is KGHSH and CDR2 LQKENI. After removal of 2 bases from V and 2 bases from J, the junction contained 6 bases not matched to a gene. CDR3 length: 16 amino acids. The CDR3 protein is CASSPRDSRPYNEQFF. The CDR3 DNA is TGTGCCAGCTCACCAAGGGACAGCCGGCCCTACAATGAGCAGTTCTTC. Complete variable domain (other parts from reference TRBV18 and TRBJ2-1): NAGVMQNPRHLVRRRGQEARLRCSPMKGHSHVYWYRQLPEEGLKFMVYLQKENIIDESGMPKERFSAEFPKEGPSILRIQQVVRGDSAAYFCASSPRDSRPYNEQFFGPGTRLTVL.

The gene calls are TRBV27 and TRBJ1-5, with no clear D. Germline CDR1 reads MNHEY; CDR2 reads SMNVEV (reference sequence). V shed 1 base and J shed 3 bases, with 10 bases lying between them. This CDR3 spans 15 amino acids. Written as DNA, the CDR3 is TGTGCCAGCAGTTTATTAGGAGGCTCCAATCAGCCCCAGCATTTT. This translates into CASSLLGGSNQPQHF.

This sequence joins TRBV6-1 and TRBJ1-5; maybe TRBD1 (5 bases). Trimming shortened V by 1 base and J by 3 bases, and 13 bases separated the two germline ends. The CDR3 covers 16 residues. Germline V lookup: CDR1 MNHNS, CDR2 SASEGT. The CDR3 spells CASSEGQYGYNQPQHF. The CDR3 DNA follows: TGTGCCAGCAGTGAAGGACAGTACGGTTACAATCAGCCCCAGCATTTT.

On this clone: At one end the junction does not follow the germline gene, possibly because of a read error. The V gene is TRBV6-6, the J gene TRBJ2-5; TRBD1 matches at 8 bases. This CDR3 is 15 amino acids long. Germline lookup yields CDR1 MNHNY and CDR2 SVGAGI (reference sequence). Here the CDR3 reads CAISAGTGQWETQYF. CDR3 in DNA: TGTGCCATCAGTGCCGGGACAGGTCAGTGGGAGACCCAGTACTTC.

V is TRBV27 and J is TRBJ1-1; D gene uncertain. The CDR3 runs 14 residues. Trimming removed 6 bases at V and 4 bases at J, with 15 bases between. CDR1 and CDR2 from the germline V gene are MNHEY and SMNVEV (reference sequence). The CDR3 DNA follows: TGTGCCAGCAGCCTACTAGGTAGTGGCACTGAAGCTTTCTTT. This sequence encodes CASSLLGSGTEAFF.

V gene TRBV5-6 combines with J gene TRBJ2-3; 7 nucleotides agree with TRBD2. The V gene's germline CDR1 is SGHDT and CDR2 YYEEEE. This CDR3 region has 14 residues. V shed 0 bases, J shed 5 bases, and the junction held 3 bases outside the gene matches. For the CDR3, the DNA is TGTGCCAGCAGCTTGGGCCTAGCGGAAGATACGCAGTATTTT. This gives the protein CASSLGLAEDTQYF. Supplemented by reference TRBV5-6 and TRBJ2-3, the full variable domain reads DAGVTQSPTHLIKTRGQQVTLRCSPKSGHDTVSWYQQALGQGPQFIFQYYEEEERQRGNFPDRFSGHQFPNYSSELNVNALLLGDSALYLCASSLGLAEDTQYFGPGTRLTVL.